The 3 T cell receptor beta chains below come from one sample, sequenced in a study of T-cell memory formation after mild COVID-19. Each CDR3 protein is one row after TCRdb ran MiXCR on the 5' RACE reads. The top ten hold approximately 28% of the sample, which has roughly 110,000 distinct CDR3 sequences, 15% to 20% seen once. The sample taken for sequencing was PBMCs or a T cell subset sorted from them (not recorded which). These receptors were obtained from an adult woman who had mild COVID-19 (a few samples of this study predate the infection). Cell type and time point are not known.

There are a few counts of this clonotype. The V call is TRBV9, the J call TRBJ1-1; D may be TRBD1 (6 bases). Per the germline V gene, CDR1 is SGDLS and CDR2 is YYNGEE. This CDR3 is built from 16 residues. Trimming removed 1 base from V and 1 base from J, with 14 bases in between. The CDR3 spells CASSVIVGDKNTEAFF. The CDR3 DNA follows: TGTGCCAGCAGCGTAATCGTGGGGGACAAGAACACTGAAGCTTTCTTT.

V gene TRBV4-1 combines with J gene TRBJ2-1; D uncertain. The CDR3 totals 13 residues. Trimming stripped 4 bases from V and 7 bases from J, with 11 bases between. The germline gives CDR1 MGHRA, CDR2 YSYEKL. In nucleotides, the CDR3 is TGCGCCAGCAGCCGCGGATCCAGGAATGAGCAGTTCTTC. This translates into CASSRGSRNEQFF.

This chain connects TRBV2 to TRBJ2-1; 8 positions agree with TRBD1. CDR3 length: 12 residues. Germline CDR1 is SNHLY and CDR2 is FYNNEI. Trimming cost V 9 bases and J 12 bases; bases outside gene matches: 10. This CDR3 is CASGDRTVGQFF. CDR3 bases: TGTGCCAGTGGGGACAGGACCGTTGGGCAGTTCTTC.